The clone carrying this T cell receptor beta chain came up a few times. Combining a sample-barcoded 5' primer with a J-beta primer mix, a second PCR ran for 7 to 11 cycles. Per-sample output comprised a minimum of 2.5 million paired-end reads containing CDR3. TCRdb re-derived calls from the 5' RACE reads in MiXCR, one entry per CDR3 protein. The table lists roughly 1,500,000 distinct CDR3 sequences, around two fifths of them singletons. The data stem from a study of blood T cells in healthy people across ages. Study-level background: Capture via template switching afforded approximately one barcoded beta molecule per two T cells.

The CDR3 covers 11 residues. Trimming removed 4 bases from V and 6 bases from J, with 6 bases in between. Per the germline V gene, CDR1 is ENHRY and CDR2 is SYGVKD. Sample: blood. The sequence was obtained from a woman between 18 and 30 years old in good health. The V gene is TRBV10-3, the J gene TRBJ1-2; D is perhaps TRBD1 (5 bases). CDR3 amino acids: CAISGGDGYTF. CDR3 bases: TGTGCCATCAGTGGGGGGGATGGCTACACCTTC.